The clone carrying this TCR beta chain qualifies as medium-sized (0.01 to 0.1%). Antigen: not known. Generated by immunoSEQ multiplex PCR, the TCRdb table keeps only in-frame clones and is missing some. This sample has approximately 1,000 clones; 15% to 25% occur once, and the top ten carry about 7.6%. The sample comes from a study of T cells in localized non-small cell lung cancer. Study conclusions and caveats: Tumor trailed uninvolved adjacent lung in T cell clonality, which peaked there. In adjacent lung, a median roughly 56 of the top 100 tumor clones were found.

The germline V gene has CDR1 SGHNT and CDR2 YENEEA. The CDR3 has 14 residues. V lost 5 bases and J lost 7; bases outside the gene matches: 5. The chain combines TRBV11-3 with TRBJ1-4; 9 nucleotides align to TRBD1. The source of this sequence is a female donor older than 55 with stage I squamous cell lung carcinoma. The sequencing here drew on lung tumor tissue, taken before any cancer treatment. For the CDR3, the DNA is TGTGCCAGCAGCGAGGGGACAGGGCGTGAAAAACTGTTTTTT. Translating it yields CASSEGTGREKLFF. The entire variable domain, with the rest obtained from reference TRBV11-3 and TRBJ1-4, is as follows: EAGVVQSPRYKIIEKKQPVAFWCNPISGHNTLYWYLQNLGQGPELLIRYENEEAVDDSQLPKDRFSAERLKGVDSTLKIQPAELGDSAVYLCASSEGTGREKLFFGSGTQLSVL.